These 14 T cell receptor beta chains came from one sample sequenced in a study of T cells in Graves' hyperthyroidism and ophthalmopathy. Amplification targeted TCR beta CDR3 regions from RNA transcripts. In the first-round RT-PCR of the TCR CDR3, the HTBI primer set was used. TCRdb reanalysed the multiplex PCR reads using MiXCR and keeps one entry per CDR3 protein. Of about 300,000 distinct CDR3 sequences in the sample, roughly 17% were seen once. The specimen was blood. Every receptor here comes from a man aged 25-40 years with Graves' hyperthyroidism.

This clonotype was counted a few times. The chain employs TRBV28 and TRBJ1-3; D is uncertain. Germline CDR1 is MDHEN and CDR2 is SYDVKM. V was shortened by 7 bases and J by 0 bases, with 19 bases between the two germline ends. This CDR3 is built from 17 residues. The CDR3 DNA follows: TGTGCCAGCACCTCCCGTCTACACCGCAACTCTGGAAACACCATATATTTT. Translating it yields CASTSRLHRNSGNTIYF.

This clonotype has just a few counts. The chain is built from TRBV12-3 or TRBV12-4 and TRBJ2-1; TRBD2 aligns across 11 bases. V shed 8 bases, J shed 6 bases, and the junction held 6 bases outside the gene matches. This CDR3 comprises 14 residues. For the CDR3, the DNA is TGTGCCAGCCAACTAGCGGGAGAAGGCAATGAGCAGTTCTTC. Protein product: CASQLAGEGNEQFF.

This clonotype was observed at least ten times. The genes are TRBV20-1 and TRBJ2-1, with 8 bases matching TRBD2. Germline CDR1 reads DFQATT; CDR2 reads SNEGSKA (reference sequence). CDR3 length equals 14 residues. The V segment lost 7 bases and the J segment 6 bases; nucleotides outside the gene matches: 11. The CDR3 region is CSVLNREGGNEQFF. DNA of the CDR3: TGCAGTGTTCTCAACCGGGAGGGCGGCAATGAGCAGTTCTTC.

The V and J genes are TRBV18 and TRBJ2-7; 9 nucleotides align to TRBD1. CDR1 and CDR2 from the germline V gene are KGHSH and LQKENI. Trimming removed 5 bases from V and 3 bases from J; junction bases left unmatched: 5. The CDR3 consists of 14 residues. CDR3 in DNA: TGTGCCAGCTCATCGACGACAGGGGGCTACGAGCAGTACTTC. It translates to CASSSTTGGYEQYF.

The chain combines TRBV20-1 with TRBJ1-5; D gene unclear. With 0 bases removed from V and 3 bases from J, the gap between germline ends came to 12 bases. Germline V gene data show CDR1 as DFQATT and CDR2 as SNEGSKA (reference sequence). The CDR3 loop spans 15 amino acids. The CDR3 DNA sequence: TGCAGTGCTAGAGACCCACAGCTGTTCAATCAGCCCCAGCATTTT. Protein product: CSARDPQLFNQPQHF.

V usage is TRBV6-1 and J usage is TRBJ2-5; no clear D gene. The CDR3 loop spans 13 amino acids. In germline, CDR1 is MNHNS, CDR2 SASEGT. Trimming pared 7 bases from V and 4 bases from J, leaving 13 bases between. The CDR3 loop is CASTLIWGETQYF. The CDR3 region has the DNA TGTGCCAGCACTTTAATCTGGGGAGAGACCCAGTACTTC.

The V gene is TRBV7-8, the J gene TRBJ2-3; TRBD1 agrees at 7 bases. The CDR3 runs 16 residues. Germline V gives CDR1 SGHVS, CDR2 FQNEAQ. Unmatched junction bases numbered 9, after V lost 5 bases and J lost 1 base. The DNA of the CDR3 is TGTGCCAGCAGCACGACCCGGGACAGCCGCACAGATACGCAGTATTTT. It is translated as CASSTTRDSRTDTQYF.

CDR3 in amino acids: CASRGTSYEQYF. The CDR3 nucleotides read TGTGCCAGCAGGGGCACCAGCTACGAGCAGTACTTC. This chain joins TRBV12-3 or TRBV12-4 and TRBJ2-7; D is uncertain. The CDR3 is 12 amino acids. The ends were cut back, 6 bases at V and 3 bases at J, with 9 bases in the middle.

The V call is TRBV6-2 or TRBV6-3, the J call TRBJ1-5, with no clear D. Germline V lookup: CDR1 MNHEY, CDR2 SVGEGT. The CDR3 is 14 residues long. Trimming took 2 bases from V and 2 from J, leaving 7 bases between them. CDR3: CASSYGGGNQPQHF. The CDR3 DNA is TGTGCCAGCAGTTACGGAGGAGGCAATCAGCCCCAGCATTTT.

In its sample, this clonotype was seen many times. The V gene is TRBV5-5, the J gene TRBJ2-7; D might be TRBD1 (6 bases). V shed 0 bases and J shed 0 bases, with 13 bases lying between them. The CDR3 length is 16 residues. Looked up from germline, CDR1 is SGHKS and CDR2 is YYEKEE (reference sequence). The CDR3 DNA follows: TGTGCCAGCAGCTTGGGTACAGGGTGGGGCTCCTACGAGCAGTACTTC. This codes for CASSLGTGWGSYEQYF. Supplemented by reference TRBV5-5 and TRBJ2-7, the full variable domain reads DAGVTQSPTHLIKTRGQQVTLRCSPISGHKSVSWYQQVLGQGPQFIFQYYEKEERGRGNFPDRFSARQFPNYSSELNVNALLLGDSALYLCASSLGTGWGSYEQYFGPGTRLTVT.

This clonotype was counted many times. The gene calls are TRBV10-3 and TRBJ2-5; TRBD2 aligns across 7 bases. V lost 4 bases, J lost 5 bases, and 1 base stayed unmatched. The CDR3 runs to 12 residues. The germline V gene has CDR1 ENHRY and CDR2 SYGVKD. The CDR3 bases are TGTGCCATCAGTGGAGCGGGGGAGACCCAGTACTTC. It specifies CAISGAGETQYF.

This clonotype came up many times. The V and J genes are TRBV30 and TRBJ2-1; D is ambiguous. This CDR3 region has 12 residues. Looked up from germline, CDR1 is GTSNPN and CDR2 is SVGIG (reference sequence). The V end lost 0 bases, the J end lost 7 bases, and 7 bases lay between the germline ends. The CDR3 spells CAWSVISNEQFF. The DNA of the CDR3 is TGTGCCTGGAGTGTAATCTCTAATGAGCAGTTCTTC. The whole variable domain, filled in from reference TRBV30 and TRBJ2-1, reads SQTIHQWPATLVQPVGSPLSLECTVEGTSNPNLYWYRQAAGRGLQLLFYSVGIGQISSEVPQNLSASRPQDRQFILSSKKLLLSDSGFYLCAWSVISNEQFFGPGTRLTVL.

This clonotype was picked up many times. V and J are TRBV7-2 and TRBJ2-7; D is unresolved. This CDR3 contains 14 residues. The germline V and J ends were trimmed by 0 bases and 6 bases, with 12 bases remaining between them. Germline V CDR1 and CDR2: SGHTA, FQGNSA. The CDR3 DNA follows: TGTGCCAGCAGCTTAGCTCGCTTCATGTCCGAGCAGTACTTC. Translation: CASSLARFMSEQYF.

CDR3 protein: CASKLGDNYGYTF. The CDR3, as DNA: TGTGCCAGCAAACTCGGAGATAACTATGGCTACACCTTC. V and J are TRBV6-8 and TRBJ1-2; no clear D gene. V lost 7 bases, J lost 1 base, and 10 bases lay in between. The CDR3 totals 13 residues. Germline V CDR1 and CDR2: MNHGY, SAAAGT.